The source of this TCR beta chain is a study of cytomegalovirus exposure and HLA in healthy donors. Overall study findings and caveats: A later analysis linked a missense DCLRE1C variant to TCR beta V- and J-gene trimming. The investigators catalogued 150 to 200 TCR beta chains as cytomegalovirus-associated. A later analysis reportedly identified an Asian-associated ancestry cluster as carrying fewer N-insertions than the approximately 620-donor mean.

Trimming stripped 4 bases from V and 2 bases from J, with 8 bases between. Germline-derived CDR1 and CDR2 are GTSNPN and SVGIG (reference sequence). The CDR3 has 12 amino acids. This clone showed up just a few times. Its matching antigen is unknown. The PCR used 60 Vbeta and 13 Jbeta primers. TCRdb's table, derived via immunoSEQ multiplex PCR, lists solely in-frame clones and lacks some. The repertoire consists of about 97,000 clones, with about 80% occurring once and the leading ten covering about 3.1%. Sample: PBMCs. The origin of this receptor is a male donor in good health and CMV-seropositive. The J gene is TRBJ1-2, the V gene TRBV30, with D possibly TRBD1 on 6 matching bases. CDR3 loop: CAWTGANYGYTF. Here the CDR3 DNA reads TGTGCCTGGACAGGGGCAAACTATGGCTACACCTTC.